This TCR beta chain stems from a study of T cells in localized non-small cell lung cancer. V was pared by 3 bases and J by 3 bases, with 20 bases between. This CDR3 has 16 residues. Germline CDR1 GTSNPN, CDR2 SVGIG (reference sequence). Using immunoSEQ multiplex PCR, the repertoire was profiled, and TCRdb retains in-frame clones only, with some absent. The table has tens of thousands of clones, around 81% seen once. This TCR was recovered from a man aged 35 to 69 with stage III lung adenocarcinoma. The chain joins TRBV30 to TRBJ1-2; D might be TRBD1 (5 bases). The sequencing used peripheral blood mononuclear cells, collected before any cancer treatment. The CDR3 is CAWSRDRSRGDYGYTF. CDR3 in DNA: TGTGCCTGGAGCCGAGACAGAAGCCGAGGGGACTATGGCTACACCTTC.